This TCR beta chain was obtained from a study of blood T cell repertoires in COVID-19. Study in general: Acute-phase and convalescent COVID-19 samples originated in the United States, Italy and Spain. T cells, B-cell-depleted T cells, or PBMCs supplied cDNA or gDNA.

Per the original data handling: Estimation of nucleated cell counts relied on the amplification of reference gene primers. Clones were read by immunoSEQ multiplex PCR, and TCRdb kept only the in-frame ones, dropping some. That table furnishes V, J and clone size, whereas the DNA furnished D and trimming. The sample comprises about 120,000 clones, 85% to 90% of which are singletons, and around 27% rests with the top ten. The V end lost 0 bases, the J end lost 5 bases, and 14 bases lay between the germline ends. CDR3 size: 15 residues. Germline V gene sequence: CDR1 SGDLS, CDR2 YYNGEE. This clone was recorded a few times.

Sequencing input: peripheral blood. This chain connects TRBV9 to TRBJ1-1; D might be TRBD1 (5 bases). The clonotype was recovered from a woman of 80 years or more with acute or convalescent COVID-19. CDR3 nucleotides: TGTGCCAGCAGCGTAGATGTAGGGGTTGGGACTGAAGCTTTCTTT. Protein product: CASSVDVGVGTEAFF.